One and the same sample provided the 31 T cell receptor beta chains below, sequenced in a study of early T cells in non-severe SARS-CoV-2 infection. MiXCR, run by TCRdb on the 5' RACE reads, gives a single entry per CDR3 protein. The table lists about 99,000 distinct CDR3 sequences, approximately 15% of them singletons, with 1.3% in the top ten. Input material: whole blood. These TCRs come from an adult who was a healthcare worker with PCR-confirmed SARS-CoV-2 infection or an uninfected control (not recorded which).

This sequence joins TRBV12-3 or TRBV12-4 and TRBJ1-5; no firm D call. The CDR3 length is 17 residues. V was shortened by 3 bases and J by 0 bases, with 15 bases between the two germline ends. CDR3: CASSLGYHFDSNQPQHF. CDR3 nucleotides: TGTGCCAGCAGTTTGGGGTACCATTTCGATAGCAATCAGCCCCAGCATTTT.

A word on this clonotype: A read error may produce the germline difference seen at one junction end. V gene TRBV20-1 combines with J gene TRBJ2-3; 9 bases are shared with TRBD1. Germline V gene lookup returns CDR1 DFQATT and CDR2 SNEGSKA (reference sequence). The CDR3 totals 15 residues. The CDR3 protein is CSAAEGTGRSDAVDF. As DNA, the CDR3 is TGCAGTGCCGCAGAGGGGACAGGGCGCAGTGACGCAGTGGATTTT.

This clonotype was picked up a small number of times. The chain combines TRBV27 with TRBJ1-6; D may be TRBD1 (6 bases). There are 12 residues in the CDR3. V lost 6 bases and J 10 bases, leaving 10 bases between the germline ends. Germline CDR1 MNHEY, CDR2 SMNVEV (reference sequence). The DNA of the CDR3 is TGTGCCAGCAGCCCCGGGACATCACCCCTCCACTTT. Amino acids: CASSPGTSPLHF.

The V gene is TRBV15, the J gene TRBJ1-2, with 7 bases that match TRBD1. The CDR3 is 15 amino acids. Germline-derived CDR1 and CDR2 are LNHNV and YYDKDF (reference sequence). V dropped 0 bases and J dropped 4; count of bases not matched to a gene: 5. The CDR3 DNA reads as TGTGCCACCAGCAGAGAACTGGGACAGACCTATGGCTACACCTTC. Its protein product is CATSRELGQTYGYTF.

The chain joins TRBV12-3 or TRBV12-4 to TRBJ2-2, with D unclear. This CDR3 is built from 13 residues. Trimming shortened V by 7 bases and J by 2 bases, and 8 bases separated the two germline ends. The CDR3 spells CASNGENTGELFF. The CDR3 nucleotides are TGTGCCAGCAATGGGGAAAACACCGGGGAGCTGTTTTTT.

This clonotype was seen only a few times. The chain is built from TRBV5-5 and TRBJ2-3; TRBD1 aligns across 7 bases. After removal of 4 bases from V and 3 bases from J, the junction contained 11 bases not matched to a gene. Germline V gives CDR1 SGHKS, CDR2 YYEKEE (reference sequence). The CDR3 consists of 16 residues. The DNA for the CDR3 is TGTGCCAGCAGCCCAGGGACAGCCCGGGATACAGATACGCAGTATTTT. Amino acid sequence: CASSPGTARDTDTQYF.

Only a few counts were recorded for this clonotype. The rearrangement joins TRBV19 to TRBJ1-1, with D unresolved. Trimming removed 5 bases from V and 0 bases from J, with 7 bases in between. The germline V gene has CDR1 LNHDA and CDR2 SQIVND (reference sequence). The CDR3 is made up of 13 amino acids. The CDR3 DNA follows: TGTGCCAGTAGTCCCCCCATGAACACTGAAGCTTTCTTT. Translation gives CASSPPMNTEAFF.

The chain links TRBV2 to TRBJ1-6, with a tentative D call TRBD1 (6 bases). The length of the CDR3 is 13 residues. V was shortened by 1 base and J by 14 bases, with 12 bases between the two germline ends. In germline, CDR1 is SNHLY, CDR2 FYNNEI. As DNA, the CDR3 is TGTGCCAGCAGTGAAGATTGGGGGCAAACCCTCCACTTT. Residues: CASSEDWGQTLHF.

The chain recombines TRBV30 with TRBJ2-3; D is perhaps TRBD1 (6 bases). Germline CDR1 reads GTSNPN; CDR2 reads SVGIG (reference sequence). V was clipped by 3 bases and J by 5 bases, with 12 bases between them. There are 13 residues in the CDR3. The CDR3: CAWRGAVEDTQYF. For the CDR3, the DNA is TGTGCCTGGAGGGGGGCAGTAGAAGATACGCAGTATTTT.

This clonotype appeared a few times. The rearrangement joins TRBV3-1 to TRBJ2-7, with D unclear. Between the trimmed V and J ends, which lost 4 bases and 3 bases, there was a span of 13 bases. The CDR3 has 14 residues. Per the germline V gene, CDR1 is LGHDT and CDR2 is YNNKEL (reference sequence). CDR3 DNA: TGTGCCAGCAGCCTGGGCTATCGGCGCTACGAGCAGTACTTC. Amino acids: CASSLGYRRYEQYF.

This clonotype was counted between two and nine times. The gene calls are TRBV12-3 or TRBV12-4 and TRBJ2-7; TRBD1 agrees at 7 bases. J was trimmed by 2 bases and V by 5 bases; bases with no gene match: 9. The CDR3 has 15 residues. The DNA of the CDR3 is TGTGCCAGCAGTCCGAGGGGGACAGAAACCTACGAGCAGTACTTC. As protein: CASSPRGTETYEQYF.

This clonotype was observed a handful of times. This chain connects TRBV10-3 to TRBJ2-4; 9 nucleotides align to TRBD2. The V gene end was trimmed by 5 bases and the J gene end by 5 bases; junction bases not matched to a gene: 4. Germline values: CDR1 ENHRY, CDR2 SYGVKD. The CDR3 extends over 14 amino acids. CDR3 loop: CAISSSGSENIQYF. CDR3 bases: TGTGCCATCAGTAGTAGCGGGAGCGAAAACATTCAGTACTTC.

This clonotype was recorded at least ten times. The rearrangement uses TRBV24-1 and TRBJ2-3; 8 bases map to TRBD1. The CDR3 totals 17 residues. In germline, CDR1 is KGHDR, CDR2 SFDVKD. V lost 3 bases to trimming and J lost 2 bases; unmatched junction nucleotides: 9. This chain's CDR3 is CATSDPQGADYTDTQYF. The CDR3 DNA reads TGTGCCACCAGTGATCCCCAGGGGGCGGACTACACAGATACGCAGTATTTT.

Ten or more counts support this clonotype. The genes are TRBV9 and TRBJ2-5; D uncertain. This CDR3 contains 13 residues. CDR1 and CDR2 from the germline V gene are SGDLS and YYNGEE. Trimming took off 1 base at V and 2 bases at J, with 6 bases between the two ends. The CDR3, as DNA: TGTGCCAGCAGCGTATCTGATCAAGAGACCCAGTACTTC. Translated, it gives CASSVSDQETQYF.

This clonotype was detected a few times. The chain is built from TRBV20-1 and TRBJ1-5, with 8 bases lining up with TRBD1. V gave up 6 bases and J gave up 0 bases; unmatched junction bases: 10. The CDR3 runs to 16 residues. In germline, CDR1 is DFQATT, CDR2 SNEGSKA (reference sequence). The CDR3 region is CSADGGTGNSNQPQHF. DNA for the CDR3: TGCAGTGCGGACGGCGGGACAGGTAATAGCAATCAGCCCCAGCATTTT.

CDR3 amino acids: CASSLGQGSNEQFF. In DNA form, the CDR3 reads TGTGCCAGCAGCCTTGGACAGGGCAGCAATGAGCAGTTCTTC. The gene calls are TRBV7-6 and TRBJ2-1, with 8 positions matching TRBD1. Germline values: CDR1 SGHVS, CDR2 FNYEAQ. J was trimmed by 6 bases and V by 5 bases; bases with no gene match: 6. The CDR3 runs to 14 residues.

CDR3: CASSTGDSLNTGELFF. Written as DNA, the CDR3 is TGTGCCAGCAGTACAGGGGACTCCTTGAACACCGGGGAGCTGTTTTTT. V is TRBV6-2 or TRBV6-3 and J is TRBJ2-2, with D possibly TRBD1 on 7 matching bases. Trimming left V 5 bases short and J 1 base short, with 14 bases between. Per the germline V gene, CDR1 is MNHEY and CDR2 is SVGEGT. The CDR3 is 16 amino acids.

The chain joins TRBV6-2 or TRBV6-3 to TRBJ1-2, with no clear D. In germline, CDR1 is MNHEY, CDR2 SVGEGT. Deletions cut 5 bases from V and 5 bases from J, with 9 bases between. CDR3 length equals 12 residues. The CDR3: CASSPLQYGYTF. The CDR3 coding sequence is TGTGCCAGCAGTCCCCTCCAGTATGGCTACACCTTC.

This clonotype was seen only a few times. V is TRBV28 and J is TRBJ2-1; 8 nucleotides align to TRBD1. The CDR3 sequence is 12 residues long. The V segment lost 4 bases and the J segment 9 bases; nucleotides outside the gene matches: 2. In germline, CDR1 is MDHEN, CDR2 SYDVKM. CDR3 bases: TGTGCCAGCAGTTCACAGGGGGGTGAGCAGTTCTTC. It encodes CASSSQGGEQFF.

CDR3 coding DNA: TGTGCCAGCAGCTCCGCCCCGAACACTGAAGCTTTCTTT. It translates to CASSSAPNTEAFF. V gene TRBV5-5 combines with J gene TRBJ1-1; D remains unclear. The CDR3 length is 13 residues. Germline-derived CDR1 and CDR2 are SGHKS and YYEKEE (reference sequence). Trimming pared 3 bases from V and 1 base from J, leaving 7 bases between.

The chain is built from TRBV28 and TRBJ2-7; D call uncertain. Germline assignment: CDR1 MDHEN and CDR2 SYDVKM. Trimming removed 7 bases from V and 2 bases from J, with 6 bases in between. The CDR3 has 11 residues. DNA for the CDR3: TGTGCCAGCACCACGACCTACGAGCAGTACTTC. Its protein is CASTTTYEQYF.

This clonotype was detected only once. This chain links TRBV12-3 or TRBV12-4 with TRBJ1-5, with D possibly TRBD1 on 6 matching bases. Between the trimmed V and J ends, which lost 7 bases and 0 bases, there was a span of 10 bases. The CDR3 is 14 residues long. The CDR3 nucleotides read TGTGCCAGCACCCGGACAGCTAGCAATCAGCCCCAGCATTTT. This codes for CASTRTASNQPQHF.

This clonotype was counted once. J is TRBJ2-3 and V is TRBV10-3; no reliable D call. Germline values: CDR1 ENHRY, CDR2 SYGVKD. V was shortened by 4 bases and J by 0 bases, with 5 bases between the two germline ends. The CDR3 consists of 13 residues. The CDR3 region has the DNA TGTGCCATCAGTGCCCTAAGCACAGATACGCAGTATTTT. It yields the protein CAISALSTDTQYF.

This clonotype has a handful of counts. The V gene is TRBV2, the J gene TRBJ2-3; TRBD1 is a possible D gene (7 bases). V shed 7 bases and J shed 4 bases, with 18 bases lying between them. Per the germline V gene, CDR1 is SNHLY and CDR2 is FYNNEI. The CDR3 extends over 15 amino acids. The CDR3 loop is CASTSGGGSADTQYF. In DNA form, the CDR3 reads TGTGCCAGCACCTCAGGGGGAGGTAGCGCAGATACGCAGTATTTT.

This clonotype was observed a handful of times. One end of the junction fails to match germline, which may point to a read error. The chain recombines TRBV28 with TRBJ1-1; the D gene is possibly TRBD1 (5 bases). CDR3 length equals 12 residues. The V gene's germline CDR1 is MDHEN and CDR2 SYDVKM. The CDR3 spells CASGARGLEAFF. The DNA for the CDR3 is TGTGCCAGCGGGGCGAGGGGCCTTGAAGCCTTCTTT.

In this sample, this clonotype turned up a few times. The chain combines TRBV28 with TRBJ1-1; no clear D gene. The CDR3 has 12 amino acids. Per the germline V gene, CDR1 is MDHEN and CDR2 is SYDVKM. Trimming stripped 6 bases from V and 3 bases from J, with 8 bases between. In nucleotides, the CDR3 is TGTGCCAGCAGCGAGTGGGACACTGAAGCTTTCTTT. Amino acid sequence: CASSEWDTEAFF. Full variable domain (remainder filled in from reference TRBV28 and TRBJ1-1): DVKVTQSSRYLVKRTGEKVFLECVQDMDHENMFWYRQDPGLGLRLIYFSYDVKMKEKGDIPEGYSVSREKKERFSLILESASTNQTSMYLCASSEWDTEAFFGQGTRLTVV.

This clonotype has only a few counts. The chain carries TRBV6-2 or TRBV6-3 and TRBJ2-7; tentatively, D is TRBD1 (6 bases). With 1 base removed from V and 0 bases from J, the gap between germline ends came to 13 bases. The CDR3 length is 16 residues. Germline V gene data show CDR1 as MNHEY and CDR2 as SVGEGT. This CDR3 is CASSYFDGTPSYEQYF. The CDR3 coding sequence is TGTGCCAGCAGTTACTTCGACGGGACACCCTCCTACGAGCAGTACTTC.

J is TRBJ2-3 and V is TRBV11-2; 9 bases are a match to TRBD2. The trim removed 1 base at V and 4 bases at J, leaving 6 bases unmatched. The CDR3 has 16 residues. Germline CDR1 reads SGHAT; CDR2 reads FQNNGV. In nucleotides, the CDR3 is TGTGCCAGCAGCTTAGGGCGGGGGGGCCATGCAGATACGCAGTATTTT. The encoded protein is CASSLGRGGHADTQYF.

The chain employs TRBV5-1 and TRBJ2-1, with TRBD2 matching 10 bases. Trimming cost V 3 bases and J 9 bases; bases outside gene matches: 12. This CDR3 comprises 16 residues. CDR1 and CDR2 (germline): SGHRS, YFSETQ. The CDR3 reads CASSSAPSGRVSEQFF. The CDR3 DNA is TGCGCCAGCAGCTCGGCCCCCAGCGGGAGGGTTAGTGAGCAGTTCTTC.

V and J are TRBV2 and TRBJ1-1, with D possibly TRBD1 on 5 matching bases. Germline V gene data show CDR1 as SNHLY and CDR2 as FYNNEI. Trimming shortened V by 4 bases and J by 1 base, and 10 bases separated the two germline ends. This CDR3 is built from 14 residues. The CDR3 coding sequence is TGTGCCAGCAGTGTCGAGAGGGGGAACACTGAAGCTTTCTTT. It specifies CASSVERGNTEAFF.

The chain recombines TRBV24-1 with TRBJ2-1; TRBD2 matches at 8 bases. In germline, CDR1 is KGHDR, CDR2 SFDVKD. This CDR3 comprises 16 residues. V was clipped by 9 bases and J by 2 bases; unmatched bases: 11. The CDR3 sequence: CATPRTGRATYNEQFF. DNA for the CDR3: TGTGCCACCCCCAGAACCGGGAGGGCCACCTACAATGAGCAGTTCTTC.